This TCR beta chain was documented in a study of T-cell memory formation after mild COVID-19 (dated by TCRdb to the early 2020s). Describing the broader study: Most TCR sequence clusters were specific to one of the two donors. In a couple of donors, T-cell clones that expanded and contracted after mild COVID-19 were followed by sequencing TCRalpha and TCRbeta repertoires longitudinally. Two young, previously healthy adult volunteers made up the cohort, one male and one female. What the authors observed across the whole study: From day 15 to 85, contracting clones showed balanced CD4/CD8 phenotypes, whereas a second wave of clones that expanded from day 15 to 37 leaned towards CD4+. The study included only a couple of mild cases, and larger cohorts that include severe cases with pre-infection samples were judged to be necessary. The detection of some responding clones in pre-infection memory suggests that pre-existing cross-reactive memory T cells joined the SARS-CoV-2 response. SARS-CoV-2 specificity of the second-wave clones peaking on day 37 was not confirmed. Contracting CD4+ clones were found mainly in CM and EM memory subsets, while CD8+ clones were enriched in EMRA.

Instrument on record: Illumina NovaSeq 6000. cDNA libraries for TCRalpha and TCRbeta were prepared by 5'RACE using constant-segment primers, with sample barcodes and unique molecular identifiers added. Trizol reagent was used to extract RNA from every sample. Libraries were amplified in two PCR steps, with a second sample barcode and Illumina TruSeq adapters added in the second step. Libraries were sequenced on an Illumina NovaSeq with 2 x 150 bp paired-end reads. Per the authors' processing: With migec v1.2.7, reads were demultiplexed and then collapsed into UMI-guided consensus sequences. Using mixcr v2.1.11, the UMI consensuses were aligned to TRA and TRB V and J templates and assembled into clonotypes. A clonotype was counted as expanded or contracted only if both edgeR and NoisET called the change significant, with noise models trained on biological replicates. edgeR calls used a false discovery rate-adjusted p below 0.01 and a log2 fold-change threshold of 1. As an exploratory analysis of dynamics, max-normalized trajectories of the 1000 most abundant clonotypes were examined by PCA with hierarchical clustering. Separately sequenced CD4+ and CD8+ repertoires were used to assign the CD4 or CD8 phenotype of responding clones. TCRdb took the public reads, trimmed them with fastp at Q25, ran MiXCR for clone calling and kept in-frame beta chains. Identical CDR3 protein sequences are pooled into one entry, listed with their most common genes and DNA. The V and J calls come from TCRdb's annotation, not from the publication. This sample gives about 12,000 distinct CDR3 sequences in total; roughly 14% of them show up just once. Around half of the sample is held by the ten biggest clonotypes.

As concerns this clonotype: This receptor's antigen is unknown. No qualities accompany the bases; no much larger clone lies one base away.

The CDR3 spans 13 residues, from the cysteine through the phenylalanine. This entry keeps only the CDR3 DNA: 39 bases, framed from base 1. V loses 6 bases at its end and J loses 2 bases; junction bases beyond the gene matches: 5. CDR1 is given as SQVTM and CDR2 as ANQGSEA, both from the germline V gene. Ficoll-Paque density gradient centrifugation was the method used to isolate PBMCs. The TCR sequence derives from a young man who had mild COVID-19 (a few samples of this study predate the infection). The sample titles of this study are shuffled in the database, so cell type and time point are left out; the donor was told from shared clones. The sequenced sample consisted of PBMCs or a T cell subset sorted from them (not recorded which). This chain is built from TRBV29-1 and TRBJ1-1; 8 nucleotides in the junction match TRBD1. The base sequence is TGCAGCGTCCAGACAGGGGATAACACTGAAGCTTTCTTT. Its translation is CSVQTGDNTEAFF.